The 29 T cell receptor beta chains presented below share a single source sample, sequenced in a study of blood T cell repertoires in COVID-19. Measured with immunoSEQ multiplex PCR; TCRdb has only the in-frame clones, and not every one. The sample lists around 180,000 clones; approximately 86% were seen once. Sequencing was performed on peripheral blood. Receptors originate from a woman under 40 with active or convalescent COVID-19.

The chain carries TRBV11-3 and TRBJ2-1, with 10 bases lining up with TRBD2. Germline V gene data show CDR1 as SGHNT and CDR2 as YENEEA. The CDR3 loop spans 15 amino acids. The V and J ends lost 5 bases and 5 bases, in that order; junction bases with no gene match: 6. The CDR3 DNA reads as TGTGCCAGCAGCCCGGGACTAGCGTCCCACAATGAGCAGTTCTTC. Translated: CASSPGLASHNEQFF. Drawing the rest from reference TRBV11-3 and TRBJ2-1, the complete variable domain is EAGVVQSPRYKIIEKKQPVAFWCNPISGHNTLYWYLQNLGQGPELLIRYENEEAVDDSQLPKDRFSAERLKGVDSTLKIQPAELGDSAVYLCASSPGLASHNEQFFGPGTRLTVL.

CDR3 region: CASSAGTSGGRSYEQYF. In DNA form, the CDR3 reads TGTGCCAGCAGTGCCGGGACTAGCGGAGGCCGCTCCTACGAGCAGTACTTC. V gene TRBV6-1 combines with J gene TRBJ2-7; the match to TRBD2 covers 11 bases. The V gene's germline CDR1 is MNHNS and CDR2 SASEGT. V lost 4 bases, J lost 0 bases, and 8 bases stayed unmatched. The CDR3 is made up of 17 amino acids.

V and J are TRBV5-5 and TRBJ1-2; tentative D call: TRBD1 (6 bases). CDR3 size: 14 residues. Germline V CDR1 and CDR2: SGHKS, YYEKEE (reference sequence). Trimming pared 2 bases from V and 7 bases from J, leaving 15 bases between. CDR3 loop: CASSLTQGPSGYTF. CDR3 nucleotide sequence: TGTGCCAGCAGCTTAACTCAGGGGCCCAGTGGCTACACCTTC.

This clone was observed a few times. V usage is TRBV9 and J usage is TRBJ1-1, with 9 bases identical to TRBD1. Germline V gene sequence: CDR1 SGDLS, CDR2 YYNGEE. The CDR3 length is 17 residues. Unmatched junction bases numbered 6, after V lost 0 bases and J lost 0 bases. The CDR3 bases are TGTGCCAGCAGCGTAGGAGGGACAGGGACCCTGAACACTGAAGCTTTCTTT. Its protein product is CASSVGGTGTLNTEAFF.

This chain links TRBV9 with TRBJ1-4; perhaps TRBD1 as D (5 bases). Germline V lookup: CDR1 SGDLS, CDR2 YYNGEE. Trimming left V 2 bases short and J 4 bases short, with 12 bases between. This CDR3 comprises 15 residues. The CDR3, as DNA: TGTGCCAGCAGCGTTGAAACGGGGGTTAATGAAAAACTGTTTTTT. Translating gives CASSVETGVNEKLFF. Together with reference TRBV9 and TRBJ1-4, the CDR3 gives the full variable domain: DSGVTQTPKHLITATGQRVTLRCSPRSGDLSVYWYQQSLDQGLQFLIQYYNGEERAKGNILERFSAQQFPDLHSELNLSSLELGDSALYFCASSVETGVNEKLFFGSGTQLSVL.

The rearrangement joins TRBV4-1 to TRBJ2-7, with D maybe TRBD1 (6 bases). Germline V gene sequence: CDR1 MGHRA, CDR2 YSYEKL. This CDR3 has 15 residues. Trimming took off 0 bases at V and 2 bases at J, with 11 bases between the two ends. The CDR3 reads CASSQDHPGAYEQYF. DNA for the CDR3: TGCGCCAGCAGCCAAGATCATCCAGGGGCCTACGAGCAGTACTTC.

This chain connects TRBV9 to TRBJ2-7, with TRBD2 as a possible D gene (6 bases). Germline CDR1 and CDR2: SGDLS and YYNGEE. The germline V and J ends were trimmed by 3 bases and 7 bases, with 17 bases remaining between them. This CDR3 is built from 14 residues. DNA of the CDR3: TGTGCCAGCAGCGCCGGAGGGACCGCGTGGGAGCAGTACTTC. As protein: CASSAGGTAWEQYF.

This chain links TRBV5-1 with TRBJ2-3; 9 bases line up with TRBD1. The CDR3 runs to 14 residues. CDR1 is SGHRS, CDR2 YFSETQ, per germline. Trimming removed 4 bases from V and 6 bases from J; junction bases left unmatched: 6. CDR3 sequence reads: CASSTDRGLDTQYF. DNA of the CDR3: TGCGCCAGCAGCACGGACAGGGGTTTGGATACGCAGTATTTT.

This clone was detected only a few times. The rearrangement joins TRBV9 to TRBJ1-6; D remains unclear. CDR1 is SGDLS and CDR2 is YYNGEE in the germline V gene. The CDR3 covers 13 residues. Between the trimmed V and J ends, which lost 0 bases and 13 bases, there was a span of 11 bases. Written as DNA, the CDR3 is TGTGCCAGCAGCGTAGATGAGGTTGCGCCCCTCCACTTT. This gives the protein CASSVDEVAPLHF.

The chain recombines TRBV29-1 with TRBJ1-2, with TRBD1 identical over 8 bases. This CDR3 region has 12 residues. Germline V lookup: CDR1 SQVTM, CDR2 ANQGSEA. With 6 bases clipped from V and 8 bases from J, the junction kept 8 bases outside the gene matches. The CDR3 region has the DNA TGCAGCGTCCCTACAGGGGGAAAGGGCTACACCTTC. Amino acids: CSVPTGGKGYTF. Drawing the rest from reference TRBV29-1 and TRBJ1-2, the complete variable domain is SAVISQKPSRDICQRGTSLTIQCQVDSQVTMMFWYRQQPGQSLTLIATANQGSEATYESGFVIDKFPISRPNLTFSTLTVSNMSPEDSSIYLCSVPTGGKGYTFGSGTRLTVV.

The table lists this clone with a few counts. This rearrangement joins TRBV28 to TRBJ1-4; 7 bases are a match to TRBD1. CDR3 size: 13 residues. CDR1 and CDR2 from the germline V gene are MDHEN and SYDVKM. Germline trimming cut 6 bases from V and 10 bases from J; bases unmatched to any gene: 8. The CDR3 loop is CASSQRQGGKLFF. The CDR3 bases are TGTGCCAGCAGCCAGAGACAGGGCGGAAAACTGTTTTTT.

CDR3 sequence (DNA): TGTGCCAGCAGTGAGCCCTCAGGAGGGAGCTACACCTTC. Amino acids: CASSEPSGGSYTF. The chain uses TRBV2 and TRBJ1-2; D is unclear. The germline gives CDR1 SNHLY, CDR2 FYNNEI. The CDR3 spans 13 residues. V lost 3 bases and J lost 9, with 14 bases in between.

This clone showed up just once. The chain is built from TRBV13 and TRBJ2-1; 14 nucleotides align to TRBD2. The V gene's germline CDR1 is PRHDT and CDR2 FYEKMQ (reference sequence). The CDR3 spans 18 residues. The J segment lost 5 bases and the V segment lost 5 bases, leaving 11 bases of the junction unmatched. CDR3 residues: CASSQGLAGANRDNEQFF. The DNA for the CDR3 is TGTGCCAGCAGCCAGGGACTAGCGGGAGCGAATAGGGACAATGAGCAGTTCTTC.

This chain connects TRBV19 to TRBJ2-7; 8 positions match TRBD1. V was clipped by 8 bases and J by 3 bases; unmatched bases: 9. The CDR3 loop spans 14 amino acids. Germline lookup yields CDR1 LNHDA and CDR2 SQIVND (reference sequence). This CDR3 is CASGSGTGVYEQYF. DNA for the CDR3: TGTGCCAGTGGCTCCGGGACAGGAGTCTACGAGCAGTACTTC.

The V gene is TRBV11-3, the J gene TRBJ1-6; perhaps TRBD1 as D (6 bases). This CDR3 region has 17 residues. The V and J ends lost 5 bases and 5 bases respectively, with 19 bases between them. Per the germline V gene, CDR1 is SGHNT and CDR2 is YENEEA. Here the CDR3 reads CASSPRGGGQNNSPLHF. CDR3 sequence (DNA): TGTGCCAGCAGCCCCCGAGGGGGGGGCCAGAATAATTCACCCCTCCACTTT.

The rearrangement uses TRBV7-9 and TRBJ2-7, with 11 bases lining up with TRBD2. This CDR3 has 14 residues. V gave up 5 bases and J gave up 9 bases; unmatched junction bases: 9. The germline CDR1 and CDR2 sequences are SEHNR and FQNEAQ (reference sequence). CDR3 region: CASSATSGSMGQYF. The CDR3 DNA reads as TGTGCCAGCAGCGCTACTAGCGGGAGTATGGGGCAGTACTTC. The full variable domain, completed using reference TRBV7-9 and TRBJ2-7, is DTGVSQNPRHKITKRGQNVTFRCDPISEHNRLYWYRQTLGQGPEFLTYFQNEAQLEKSRLLSDRFSAERPKGSFSTLEIQRTEQGDSAMYLCASSATSGSMGQYFGPGTRLTVT.

The CDR3 loop is CASRAGQGRGNQPQHF. The CDR3 DNA follows: TGTGCCAGCAGGGCCGGACAGGGCAGAGGCAATCAGCCCCAGCATTTT. This chain links TRBV2 with TRBJ1-5; 8 bases are shared with TRBD1. V shed 6 bases and J 2 bases; nucleotides not matched to a gene: 9. CDR1 SNHLY and CDR2 FYNNEI come from the germline V gene. The CDR3 is made up of 16 amino acids.

The chain links TRBV12-3 or TRBV12-4 to TRBJ1-2, with a possible D match to TRBD1 (6 bases). This CDR3 comprises 13 residues. Trimming removed 6 bases from V and 4 bases from J, with 12 bases in between. DNA of the CDR3: TGTGCCAGCAGCCCTCAGGGGATCTATGGCTACACCTTC. Translated, it gives CASSPQGIYGYTF.

The chain carries TRBV7-2 and TRBJ1-1; tentatively, D is TRBD1 (6 bases). Trimming removed 4 bases from V and 5 bases from J, with 14 bases in between. Germline loops: CDR1 SGHTA, CDR2 FQGNSA. The CDR3 has 14 amino acids. The CDR3 sequence: CASSYEGDGTEAFF. CDR3 in DNA: TGTGCCAGCAGCTACGAGGGGGATGGGACTGAAGCTTTCTTT.

This chain uses TRBV2 with TRBJ1-2, with no clear D. The CDR3 length is 13 residues. The germline V and J ends were trimmed by 1 base and 2 bases, with 5 bases remaining between them. In germline, CDR1 is SNHLY, CDR2 FYNNEI. CDR3 nucleotide sequence: TGTGCCAGCAGTGAAGGGCAGAACTATGGCTACACCTTC. Amino acids: CASSEGQNYGYTF.

The rearrangement joins TRBV5-8 to TRBJ1-2; 7 nucleotides align to TRBD1. The V gene end was trimmed by 3 bases and the J gene end by 0 bases; junction bases not matched to a gene: 8. The germline V gene encodes CDR1 SGHTS and CDR2 YDEGEE. The CDR3 extends over 16 amino acids. In nucleotides, the CDR3 is TGTGCCAGCAGCTCGCCGGGGGACAGAACTAACTATGGCTACACCTTC. Translation gives CASSSPGDRTNYGYTF. The variable domain in full, completed from reference TRBV5-8 and TRBJ1-2, reads EAGVTQSPTHLIKTRGQQATLRCSPISGHTSVYWYQQALGLGLQFLLWYDEGEERNRGNFPPRFSGRQFPNYSSELNVNALELEDSALYLCASSSPGDRTNYGYTFGSGTRLTVV.

The J gene is TRBJ1-2, the V gene TRBV5-1; TRBD1 matches at 10 bases. Per the germline V gene, CDR1 is SGHRS and CDR2 is YFSETQ. The CDR3 consists of 15 residues. Unmatched junction bases numbered 2, after V lost 0 bases and J lost 3 bases. CDR3 loop: CASSLVTGGDYGYTF. Here the CDR3 DNA reads TGCGCCAGCAGCTTGGTGACAGGGGGCGACTATGGCTACACCTTC. Variable domain in full (rest from reference TRBV5-1 and TRBJ1-2): KAGVTQTPRYLIKTRGQQVTLSCSPISGHRSVSWYQQTPGQGLQFLFEYFSETQRNKGNFPGRFSGRQFSNSRSEMNVSTLELGDSALYLCASSLVTGGDYGYTFGSGTRLTVV.

The CDR3 loop reads CASSMGTEAWEKLFF. The CDR3 DNA is TGTGCCAGTAGTATGGGGACTGAGGCTTGGGAAAAACTGTTTTTT. The chain employs TRBV19 and TRBJ1-4, with TRBD1 as a possible D gene (5 bases). V shed 3 bases and J shed 8 bases, with 16 bases lying between them. The CDR3 has 15 residues. Per the germline V gene, CDR1 is LNHDA and CDR2 is SQIVND (reference sequence).

V usage is TRBV24-1 and J usage is TRBJ2-7, with 8 bases identical to TRBD1. The germline CDR1 and CDR2 sequences are KGHDR and SFDVKD. This CDR3 is 16 amino acids long. The junction had 11 bases not matched to a gene; V was cut back by 5 bases and J by 3 bases. This CDR3 is CATSGAGTGTIYEQYF. CDR3 DNA: TGTGCCACCAGTGGGGCCGGGACAGGTACTATCTACGAGCAGTACTTC.

Notes on this clone: This same CDR3 is encoded by further DNA sequences in the sample. The genes are TRBV5-1 and TRBJ1-1, with D possibly being TRBD1 (5 bases). V shed 0 bases and J shed 1 base, with 10 bases lying between them. Germline values: CDR1 SGHRS, CDR2 YFSETQ. This CDR3 spans 15 amino acids. The CDR3 region is CASSLDGQGNTEAFF. The CDR3 nucleotides read TGCGCCAGCAGCTTGGATGGGCAGGGGAACACTGAAGCTTTCTTT.

The CDR3 sequence: CATSGQFTEAFF. Here the CDR3 DNA reads TGTGCCACCTCGGGACAGTTCACTGAAGCTTTCTTT. The J gene is TRBJ1-1, the V gene TRBV15; 7 nucleotides align to TRBD1. Unmatched junction bases numbered 4, after V lost 8 bases and J lost 4 bases. The CDR3 covers 12 residues. CDR1 is LNHNV, CDR2 YYDKDF, per germline (reference sequence).

This rearrangement joins TRBV25-1 to TRBJ1-1; 7 bases are a match to TRBD1. CDR3 length: 16 amino acids. Germline V gene sequence: CDR1 MGHDK, CDR2 SYGVNS. Trimming took 7 bases from V and 1 from J; bases not matched to a gene: 12. CDR3 DNA sequence: TGTGCCAGCACGGGCGGCTTAGGGGGCCGGAACACTGAAGCTTTCTTT. Its translation is CASTGGLGGRNTEAFF.

J is TRBJ2-3 and V is TRBV4-2; 7 nucleotides agree with TRBD2. V gave up 1 base and J gave up 6 bases; unmatched junction bases: 4. The germline gives CDR1 LGHNA, CDR2 YNFKEQ. The CDR3 has 14 residues. The CDR3 region has the DNA TGTGCCAGCAGCCAAGGGGGGGGTACGGATACGCAGTATTTT. Protein sequence: CASSQGGGTDTQYF.

A note on this clone: In the same sample, other DNA sequences code for this CDR3. This sequence joins TRBV30 and TRBJ1-5; maybe TRBD1 (6 bases). Trimming removed 0 bases at V and 7 bases at J, with 13 bases between. The CDR3 contains 14 residues. The germline V gene has CDR1 GTSNPN and CDR2 SVGIG (reference sequence). CDR3 loop: CAWSVRGGGQPQHF. DNA of the CDR3: TGTGCCTGGAGTGTACGGGGGGGCGGACAGCCCCAGCATTTT.